The 10 T cell receptor beta chains reported below all come from one sample, sequenced in a study of T cells in Graves' hyperthyroidism and ophthalmopathy. TCR beta CDR3 region amplification was performed from RNA transcripts. The study used the HTBI primer set for a first-round RT-PCR of the TCR CDR3. One entry per CDR3 protein, called by TCRdb with MiXCR from the multiplex PCR reads. Of approximately 520,000 distinct CDR3 sequences listed, 20% are singletons. The sequencing sample was made of blood. The source of these receptors is a young man with Graves' hyperthyroidism.

This clonotype was detected many times. The chain uses TRBV15 and TRBJ1-1, with 8 positions matching TRBD1. J lost 3 bases, V lost 11 bases, and 8 bases had no gene match. This CDR3 is built from 13 residues. The germline V gene has CDR1 LNHNV and CDR2 YYDKDF (reference sequence). Written as DNA, the CDR3 is TGTGCCGCCTTGGGACAGGAGGACACTGAAGCTTTCTTT. The encoded protein is CAALGQEDTEAFF.

The chain recombines TRBV6-1 with TRBJ1-2; no firm D call. The CDR3 runs to 12 residues. Trimming removed 7 bases at V and 2 bases at J, with 8 bases between. From germline, CDR1 is MNHNS and CDR2 SASEGT. CDR3 protein: CASKKDNYGYTF. CDR3 DNA: TGTGCCAGCAAGAAGGACAACTATGGCTACACCTTC.

The V and J genes are TRBV2 and TRBJ2-7, with D unclear. Per germline, CDR1 SNHLY and CDR2 FYNNEI. CDR3 length: 13 amino acids. Trimming cost V 2 bases and J 6 bases, with 11 bases left between them. The CDR3 is CASSEYRTAEQYF. The CDR3 DNA follows: TGTGCCAGCAGTGAATATAGAACAGCCGAGCAGTACTTC. The full variable domain, rest sourced from reference TRBV2 and TRBJ2-7, is EPEVTQTPSHQVTQMGQEVILRCVPISNHLYFYWYRQILGQKVEFLVSFYNNEISEKSEIFDDQFSVERPDGSNFTLKIRSTKLEDSAMYFCASSEYRTAEQYFGPGTRLTVT.

This clonotype occurred many times. The V gene is TRBV12-3 or TRBV12-4, the J gene TRBJ1-5, with TRBD1 matching over 9 bases. This CDR3 has 18 amino acids. Losses at the gene ends were 5 bases for V and 2 bases for J; bases not matched to a gene: 13. CDR3 DNA: TGTGCCAGCAGTCTACAGGGGGCTCTTGGATCGGGCAATCAGCCCCAGCATTTT. Protein: CASSLQGALGSGNQPQHF.

The chain carries TRBV12-3 or TRBV12-4 and TRBJ2-7; possible D gene TRBD1, 5 bases. Trimming removed 2 bases at V and 3 bases at J, with 14 bases between. This CDR3 is built from 15 residues. In DNA, the CDR3 is TGTGCCAGCAGTTTATCCGGCAGGGAATTCTACGAGCAGTACTTC. Protein sequence: CASSLSGREFYEQYF.

Many counts were recorded for this clonotype. The chain's CDR3 is CASSYLWNSNQPQHF. CDR3 DNA: TGTGCCAGCAGTTACTTGTGGAATAGCAATCAGCCCCAGCATTTT. The V gene is TRBV6-2 or TRBV6-3, the J gene TRBJ1-5; D gene uncertain. This CDR3 region has 15 residues. Trimming took off 1 base at V and 0 bases at J, with 7 bases between the two ends. CDR1 is MNHEY and CDR2 is SVGEGT in the germline V gene.

At least ten counts were recorded for this clonotype. The CDR3 loop reads CASSLARETQYF. CDR3 sequence (DNA): TGTGCCAGCAGTTTAGCTAGGGAGACCCAGTACTTC. The rearrangement joins TRBV12-3 or TRBV12-4 to TRBJ2-5, with unresolved D. The CDR3 runs to 12 residues. The V end lost 0 bases, the J end lost 5 bases, and 4 bases lay between the germline ends.

This chain uses TRBV3-1 with TRBJ1-1, with D hard to call. The V end was cut by 2 bases, the J end by 5 bases, with 9 bases between. The CDR3 has 13 residues. From germline, CDR1 is LGHDT and CDR2 YNNKEL (reference sequence). The CDR3 loop is CASSQLDGTEAFF. The CDR3 nucleotides read TGTGCCAGCAGCCAATTGGACGGTACTGAAGCTTTCTTT.

The rearrangement links TRBV6-2 or TRBV6-3 to TRBJ2-2; D is undetermined. CDR1 MNHEY and CDR2 SVGEGT come from the germline V gene. V shed 1 base and J shed 2 bases, with 5 bases lying between them. This CDR3 region has 14 residues. As DNA, the CDR3 is TGTGCCAGCAGTTACTGGCATAACACCGGGGAGCTGTTTTTT. It yields the protein CASSYWHNTGELFF.

This clonotype was counted only a few times. This chain joins TRBV4-2 and TRBJ2-7, with 10 bases matching TRBD2. This CDR3 has 16 residues. Trimming cost V 0 bases and J 2 bases; bases outside gene matches: 4. The V gene's germline CDR1 is LGHNA and CDR2 YNFKEQ. CDR3 DNA sequence: TGTGCCAGCAGCCAAGATCCAAGCGGGGGGGCCTACGAGCAGTACTTC. Translating gives CASSQDPSGGAYEQYF.